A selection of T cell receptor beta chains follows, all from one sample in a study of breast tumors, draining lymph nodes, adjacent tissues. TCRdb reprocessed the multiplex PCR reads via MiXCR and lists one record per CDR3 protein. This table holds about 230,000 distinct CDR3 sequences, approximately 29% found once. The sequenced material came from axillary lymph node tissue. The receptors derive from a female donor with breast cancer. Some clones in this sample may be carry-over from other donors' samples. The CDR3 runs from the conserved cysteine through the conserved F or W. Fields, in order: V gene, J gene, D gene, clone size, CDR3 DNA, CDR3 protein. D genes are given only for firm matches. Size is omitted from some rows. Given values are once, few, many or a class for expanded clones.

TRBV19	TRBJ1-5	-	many	TGTGCCGCGGGGAGCAATCAGCCCCAGCATTTT	CAAGSNQPQHF
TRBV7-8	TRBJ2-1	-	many	TGTGCCAGCAGCTTAACTAGGATCAATGAGCAGTTCTTC	CASSLTRINEQFF
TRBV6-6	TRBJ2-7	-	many	TGTGCCAGCAGTACCCCGGGGCAGGCAACCTACGAGCAGTACTTC	CASSTPGQATYEQYF
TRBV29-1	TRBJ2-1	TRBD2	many	TGCAGCGTTGGGCCGACGGGACTAGACGATGAGCAGTTCTTC	CSVGPTGLDDEQFF
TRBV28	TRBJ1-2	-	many	TGTGCCAGCAGTCCTCTACGACCCAACTATGGCTACACCTTC	CASSPLRPNYGYTF
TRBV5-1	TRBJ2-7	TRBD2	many	TGCGCCAGCAGCTTGAACGGGAGGGACCCTCTAAATTACGAGCAGTACTTC	CASSLNGRDPLNYEQYF
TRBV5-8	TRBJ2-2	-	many	TGTGCCAGCAGCCCGGTCGGCGTACACACCGGGGAGCTGTTTTTT	CASSPVGVHTGELFF
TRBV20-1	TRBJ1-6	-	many	TGCAGTGCTAAGACGACAGGCAGTTCACCCCTCCACTTT	CSAKTTGSSPLHF
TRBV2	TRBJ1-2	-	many	TGTGCCAGCAGTGTTGGTTCGGGCAGGGGAGCCTATGGCTACACCTTC	CASSVGSGRGAYGYTF
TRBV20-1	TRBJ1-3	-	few	TGCAGTGCTAGTGTTGCAAGATTTGGTGGAAACACCATATATTTT	CSASVARFGGNTIYF
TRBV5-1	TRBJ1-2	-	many	TGCGCCAGCAGCCCGGCCGGGGGAGCTAACTATGGCTACACCTTC	CASSPAGGANYGYTF
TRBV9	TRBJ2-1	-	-	TGTGCCAGCAGCAATGCGGGATCGGCCGAGCAGTTCTTC	CASSNAGSAEQFF
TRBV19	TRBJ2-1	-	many	TGTGCCAGTATGGACCCGGGACTTGGCGATGAGCAGTTCTTC	CASMDPGLGDEQFF
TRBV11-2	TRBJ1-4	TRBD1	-	TGTGCCAGCAACTCGGGACAGGAGCTGACTAGTAAGAAACCGTTTTTT	CASNSGQELTSKKPFF
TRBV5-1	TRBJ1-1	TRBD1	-	TGCGCCAGTACGGACAGGTTGAACACTGAAGCTTTCTTT	CASTDRLNTEAFF
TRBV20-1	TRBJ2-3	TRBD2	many	TGCAGTGCTAGAGGGTGGGGCGGGAGATTGATAGATACGCAGTATTTT	CSARGWGGRLIDTQYF
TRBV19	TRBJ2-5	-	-	TGTGCCAGTAAGGCCAGGGGGGGCGATCTTGAGACCCAGTACTTC	CASKARGGDLETQYF
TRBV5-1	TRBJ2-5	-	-	TGCGCCAGCAGCTTTGCCGCCCCAGCGGTCCAAGAGACCCAGTACTTC	CASSFAAPAVQETQYF
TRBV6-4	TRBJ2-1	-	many	TGTGCCAGCAGTCCTCAGAGGTCTAGGTACAATGAGCAGTTCTTC	CASSPQRSRYNEQFF
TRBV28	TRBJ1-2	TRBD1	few	TGTGCCAGCAGCCGTGGGACAGGTGCGGCGGTCTATGGCTACACCTTC	CASSRGTGAAVYGYTF
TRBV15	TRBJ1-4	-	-	TGTGCCACCAGCAGAGATCGGACCAGGGGAATGAGTGAAAAACTGTTTTTT	CATSRDRTRGMSEKLFF
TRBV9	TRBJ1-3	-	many	TGTGCCAGCAGCCTCCGAGCAGGGCTTGGAAACACCATATATTTT	CASSLRAGLGNTIYF
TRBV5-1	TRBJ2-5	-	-	TGCGCCAGCAGCACCTCCACCGCCCAAGACACCCAGTACTTC	CASSTSTAQDTQYF
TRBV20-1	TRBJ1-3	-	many	TGCAGTGCTAGAGATCGGGGCAGGGTCATTGGAAACACCATATATTTT	CSARDRGRVIGNTIYF
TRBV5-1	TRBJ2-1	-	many	TGCGCCAGCAGCTTTTCGGGCCCCTGGGGGAATGAGCAGTTCTTC	CASSFSGPWGNEQFF
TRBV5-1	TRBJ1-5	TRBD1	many	TGCGCCAGCAGCCCTCGGACAGGGATGCACCCCCAGCATTTT	CASSPRTGMHPQHF
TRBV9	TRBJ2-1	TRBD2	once	TGTGCCAGCAGCGTAGTGCGGGATACTAGCGGGAGTCATGAGCAGTTCTTC	CASSVVRDTSGSHEQFF
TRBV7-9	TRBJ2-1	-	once	TGTGCCAGCAGCTTAGTTTTGGGCCGAGGTAATGAGCAGTTCTTC	CASSLVLGRGNEQFF
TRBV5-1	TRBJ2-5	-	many	TGCGCCAGCAGCTTGGCAACTACACCCCAAGAGACCCAGTACTTC	CASSLATTPQETQYF
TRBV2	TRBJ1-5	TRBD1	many	TGTGCCAGCACCCGACAGGGTCATCAGCCCCAGCATTTT	CASTRQGHQPQHF
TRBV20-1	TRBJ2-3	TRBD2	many	TGCAGTGCTAGAAGCGGGAGGGGCACAGATACGCAGTATTTT	CSARSGRGTDTQYF
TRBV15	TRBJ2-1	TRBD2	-	TGTGCCACCAGAGAGGGGACTAGCGGAGCCTACAATGAGCAGTTCTTT	CATREGTSGAYNEQFF
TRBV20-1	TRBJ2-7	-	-	TGCGGTGTAGACAGAGGCCCCTACGAGCAGTACTTC	CGVDRGPYEQYF
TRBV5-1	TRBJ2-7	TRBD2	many	TGCGCCAGCAGGATCGTAGCGGGAGGGTACGAGCAGTACTTC	CASRIVAGGYEQYF
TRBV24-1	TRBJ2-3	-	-	TGTGCCACCAGTGATGACGGGGGCGGAAGCACAGATACGCAGTATTTT	CATSDDGGGSTDTQYF
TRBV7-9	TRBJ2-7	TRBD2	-	TGTGCCAGCAGCTTATTTCCTTTGGCGGGAGTTCAAGGCGAGCAGTACTTT	CASSLFPLAGVQGEQYF
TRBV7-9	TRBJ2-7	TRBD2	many	TGTGCCAGCAGCTCTCAGGCTAGCGGCATCGAGCAGTACTTC	CASSSQASGIEQYF
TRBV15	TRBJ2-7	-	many	TGTGCCACCAGCAGAGTTTATACCAGCCTGGAGCAGTACTTC	CATSRVYTSLEQYF
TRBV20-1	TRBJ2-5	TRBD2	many	TGCAGTGCTAGCAAGGCTAGCGGGATCCAAGAGACCCAGTACTTC	CSASKASGIQETQYF
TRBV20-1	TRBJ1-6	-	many	TGCAGTGCTAGAGCCAGGGGTAATTCACCCCTCCACTTT	CSARARGNSPLHF
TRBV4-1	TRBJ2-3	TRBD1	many	TGCGCCAGCAGCCAAGTGGGGACAGTAGTGAATTTT	CASSQVGTVVNF
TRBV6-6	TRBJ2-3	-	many	TGTGCCAGCAGTTATCGGGCGTTGACAGATACGCAGTATTTT	CASSYRALTDTQYF
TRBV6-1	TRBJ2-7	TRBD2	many	TGTGCCAGCTTCGGACTAGCGGGAGTGGTCGAGCAGTACTTC	CASFGLAGVVEQYF
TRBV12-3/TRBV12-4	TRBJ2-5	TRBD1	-	TGTGCCAGCAGTCCAGGACAGGGGACATTTCAAGAGACCCAGTACTTC	CASSPGQGTFQETQYF